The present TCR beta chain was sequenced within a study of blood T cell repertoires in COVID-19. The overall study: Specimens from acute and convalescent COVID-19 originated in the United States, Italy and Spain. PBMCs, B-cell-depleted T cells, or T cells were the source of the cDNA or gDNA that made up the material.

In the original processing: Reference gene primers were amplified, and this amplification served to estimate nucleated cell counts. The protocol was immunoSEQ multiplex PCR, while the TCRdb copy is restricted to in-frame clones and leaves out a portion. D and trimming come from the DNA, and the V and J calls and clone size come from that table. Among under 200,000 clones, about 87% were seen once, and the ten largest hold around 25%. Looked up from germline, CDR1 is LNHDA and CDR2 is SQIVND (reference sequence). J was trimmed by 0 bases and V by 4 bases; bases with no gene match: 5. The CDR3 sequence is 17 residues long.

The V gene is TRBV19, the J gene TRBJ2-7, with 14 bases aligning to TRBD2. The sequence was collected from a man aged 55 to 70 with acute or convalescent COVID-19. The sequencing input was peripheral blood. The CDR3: CASSRGLAGVNSYEQYF. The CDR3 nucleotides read TGTGCCAGTAGTAGGGGACTAGCGGGAGTTAACTCCTACGAGCAGTACTTC.